This T cell receptor beta chain was observed in a study of regulatory T cells in long-lasting Graves disease. With iRepertoire HTBI primers and Arm-PCR of CDR3 regions, TCR beta libraries were built. TCRdb called the multiplex PCR reads again in MiXCR, with one record for every CDR3 protein. The profile covers about 440,000 distinct CDR3 sequences, with about a sixth appearing a single time and approximately 12% taken by the ten largest. Per germline, CDR1 MNHEY and CDR2 SMNVEV (reference sequence). Trimming shortened V by 6 bases and J by 4 bases, and 31 bases separated the two germline ends. The CDR3 sequence is 19 residues long. This clonotype was seen repeatedly, ten times or more. Time point of the sample: newly diagnosed GD, antithyroid drugs for less than 3 months. Scientists built the TCR library using RNA that was extracted from PBMCs. Approximately 9.9-milliliter peripheral blood samples went into EDTA tubes.

This sample also appeared in a second study, on T cells in Graves' hyperthyroidism and ophthalmopathy. In that study: Reasons for excluding patients were uncontrolled infection, other autoimmune disease, pregnancy or lactation. In the blood, most expanded thyroid clonotypes above 0.001 appeared as well. Ophthalmopathy was identified by the model a median approximately six months ahead of onset.

Material: peripheral blood mononuclear cells (PBMCs), obtained at new diagnosis, from a patient treated with antithyroid drugs. J is TRBJ2-7 and V is TRBV27; D might be TRBD2 (6 bases). The source is a woman younger than 45 with Graves disease. The CDR3 spells CASSFSHRERGETEYEQYF. In DNA, the CDR3 is TGTGCCAGCAGCTTTAGCCACCGGGAGCGCGGGGAGACGGAGTACGAGCAGTACTTC.